The 6 T cell receptor beta chains below come from one sample, sequenced in a study of Graves' ophthalmopathy and Graves' hyperthyroidism. As the template, RNA transcripts were used to amplify TCR beta CDR3 regions. RT-PCR in the first round used HTBI primers; a second-round multiplex PCR followed. MiXCR, run by TCRdb on the multiplex PCR reads, gives a single entry per CDR3 protein. The data show roughly 420,000 distinct CDR3 sequences, with roughly 21% seen just once and more than 2.5% held by the top ten. Sequenced material: peripheral blood. The receptors were sampled from a woman younger than 30 with stable Graves' hyperthyroidism.

This clonotype was seen ten or more times. This chain connects TRBV28 to TRBJ2-7; a possible D gene is TRBD2 (5 bases). CDR1 and CDR2 from the germline V gene are MDHEN and SYDVKM. The V gene lost 4 bases and the J gene lost 2 bases, with 15 bases spanning the gap. CDR3 length: 15 amino acids. In DNA form, the CDR3 reads TGTGCCAGCAGTTCCGTTCAGCGGAGGACCTACGAGCAGTACTTC. Translating it yields CASSSVQRRTYEQYF.

The chain couples TRBV5-1 to TRBJ2-2; TRBD2 aligns across 11 bases. The CDR3 runs to 16 residues. Trimming at V came to 4 bases and at J to 3 bases, leaving 5 bases not matched to a gene. Germline lookup yields CDR1 SGHRS and CDR2 YFSETQ. As DNA, the CDR3 is TGCGCCAGCAGCGTGACTAGCGGGGCGTACACCGGGGAGCTGTTTTTT. Translated, it gives CASSVTSGAYTGELFF.

This clonotype was detected ten times or more. The rearrangement uses TRBV19 and TRBJ1-1; 10 bases agree with TRBD1. The CDR3 has 14 amino acids. After removal of 6 bases from V and 6 bases from J, the junction contained 7 bases not matched to a gene. Germline V lookup: CDR1 LNHDA, CDR2 SQIVND (reference sequence). This CDR3 reads CASSLTGGPSEAFF. The CDR3 nucleotides are TGTGCCAGTAGCCTGACAGGGGGCCCTTCTGAAGCTTTCTTT.

This clonotype has at least ten counts. One junction end does not reproduce the germline sequence, and a read error may be involved. The chain couples TRBV12-3 or TRBV12-4 to TRBJ1-2; D possibly corresponds to TRBD1 (6 bases). CDR3 size: 14 residues. The CDR3 sequence: CASSLNRVSYGNTF. In DNA form, the CDR3 reads TGTGCCAGCAGTTTAAACAGGGTATCCTATGGCAACACCTTC.

This clonotype was seen many times. V is TRBV6-2 or TRBV6-3 and J is TRBJ1-1, with a weak D call TRBD1 (5 bases). Germline assignment: CDR1 MNHEY and CDR2 SVGEGT. The CDR3 has 13 amino acids. Trimming removed 2 bases from V and 4 bases from J, with 8 bases in between. In DNA, the CDR3 is TGTGCCAGCAGTTACGGTGGGGCCACTGAAGCTTTCTTT. Translating it yields CASSYGGATEAFF.

The chain employs TRBV6-1 and TRBJ2-7; D is possibly TRBD1 (7 bases). The CDR3 contains 15 residues. Germline loops: CDR1 MNHNS, CDR2 SASEGT. The CDR3, as DNA: TGTGCCAGCAGTGAATTAGGTAGCGGCCCCTACGAGCAGGGGGTG. Amino acids: CASSELGSGPYEQGV.